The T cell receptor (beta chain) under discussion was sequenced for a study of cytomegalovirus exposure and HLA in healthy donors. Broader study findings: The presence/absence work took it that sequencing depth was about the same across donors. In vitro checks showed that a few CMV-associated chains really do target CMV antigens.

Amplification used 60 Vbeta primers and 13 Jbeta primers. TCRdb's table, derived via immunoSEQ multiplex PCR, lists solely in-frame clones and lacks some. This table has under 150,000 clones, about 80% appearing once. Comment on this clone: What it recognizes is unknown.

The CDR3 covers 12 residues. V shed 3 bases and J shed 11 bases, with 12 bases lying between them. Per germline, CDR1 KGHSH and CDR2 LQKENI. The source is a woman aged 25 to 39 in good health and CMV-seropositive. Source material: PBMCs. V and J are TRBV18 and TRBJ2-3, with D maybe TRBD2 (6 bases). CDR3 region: CASSPTEEGQYF. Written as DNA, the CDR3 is TGTGCCAGCTCACCGACAGAGGAGGGGCAGTATTTT.